This T cell receptor beta chain was found in a study of blood T cell repertoires in COVID-19. Across the whole study: COVID-19 samples from acute and convalescent phases originated in the United States, Italy and Spain. T cells, B-cell-depleted T cells, or PBMCs supplied cDNA or gDNA.

CDR1 and CDR2 from the germline V gene are SGHDT and YYEEEE. The junction had 3 bases not matched to a gene; V was cut back by 4 bases and J by 5 bases. The CDR3 covers 13 residues. Original processing methods: The authors estimated nucleated cell counts from reference gene primer amplification. Produced via immunoSEQ multiplex PCR; TCRdb's table is partial and in-frame only. V and J calls and clone size are given by that table; D and trimming were obtained from the DNA. Of approximately 52,000 clones listed, about 85% are singletons. The clonotype comes from a woman older than 75 with acute or convalescent COVID-19. The specimen sequenced was peripheral blood. The chain links TRBV5-6 to TRBJ1-2; TRBD1 matches at 9 bases. The CDR3 region has the DNA TGTGCCAGCAGCGTAGACAGGGGGTATGGCTACACCTTC. Translating gives CASSVDRGYGYTF.